This T cell receptor beta chain was identified in a study of PD-L1 blockade in urothelial cancer. About the research overall: Starting in about 2014, patients were given atezolizumab (1,200 mg intravenously every 3 weeks). About 85% of the roughly 30 patients comprised males who had bladder-origin urothelial cancer.

Time point specified: pretreatment peripheral blood. Study observations and caveats: Below-median pretreatment blood TCR clonality was a predictor of better survival.

The authors spiked synthetic TCR analog templates into each PCR. Sequencing was performed with immunoSEQ multiplex PCR; in TCRdb, only in-frame clones are kept and a portion is missing. The data show roughly 49,000 clones, with approximately 86% seen just once and roughly 22% held by the top ten. To note about this clone: Its cognate antigen is unknown.

The germline gives CDR1 SGDLS, CDR2 YYNGEE. The CDR3 extends over 15 amino acids. The V segment lost 0 bases and the J segment 2 bases; nucleotides outside the gene matches: 4. Material: PBMCs, obtained around atezolizumab (anti-PD-L1) treatment. V usage is TRBV9 and J usage is TRBJ2-5; the match to TRBD2 covers 7 bases. The TCR sequence derives from a man aged 55 to 69 with urothelial cancer. This CDR3 is CASSVAGRGQETQYF. The CDR3 DNA reads as TGTGCCAGCAGCGTAGCTGGGCGGGGGCAAGAGACCCAGTACTTC.